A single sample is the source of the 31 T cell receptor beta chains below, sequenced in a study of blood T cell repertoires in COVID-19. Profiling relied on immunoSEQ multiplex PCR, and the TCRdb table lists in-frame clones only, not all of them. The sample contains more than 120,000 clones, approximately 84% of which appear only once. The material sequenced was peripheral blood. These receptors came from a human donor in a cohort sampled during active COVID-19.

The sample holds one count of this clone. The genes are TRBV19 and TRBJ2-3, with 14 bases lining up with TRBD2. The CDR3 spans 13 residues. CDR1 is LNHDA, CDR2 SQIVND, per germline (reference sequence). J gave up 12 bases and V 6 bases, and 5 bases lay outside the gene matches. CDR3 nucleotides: TGTGCCAGTAGCGGACTAGCGGGGGGTCATCAGTATTTT. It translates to CASSGLAGGHQYF.

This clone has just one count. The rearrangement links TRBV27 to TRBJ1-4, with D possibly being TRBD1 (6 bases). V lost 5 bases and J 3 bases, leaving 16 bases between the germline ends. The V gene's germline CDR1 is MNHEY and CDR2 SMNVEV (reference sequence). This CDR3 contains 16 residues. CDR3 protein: CASSPRHRAPNEKLFF. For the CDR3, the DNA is TGTGCCAGCAGTCCTCGGCACAGGGCTCCTAATGAAAAACTGTTTTTT.

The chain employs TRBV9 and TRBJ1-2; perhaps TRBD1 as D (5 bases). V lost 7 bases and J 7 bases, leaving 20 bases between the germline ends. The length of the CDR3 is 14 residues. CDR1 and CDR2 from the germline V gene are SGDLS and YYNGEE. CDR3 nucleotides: TGTGCCAGCCTGGGGGGTGACCCCCTTCGTGGCTACACCTTC. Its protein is CASLGGDPLRGYTF.

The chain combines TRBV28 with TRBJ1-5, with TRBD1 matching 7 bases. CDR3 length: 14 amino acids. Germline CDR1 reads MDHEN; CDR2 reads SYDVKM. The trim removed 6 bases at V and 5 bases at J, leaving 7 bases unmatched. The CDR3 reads CASRIGGGHQPQHF. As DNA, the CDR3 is TGTGCCAGCAGGATAGGAGGGGGCCATCAGCCCCAGCATTTT.

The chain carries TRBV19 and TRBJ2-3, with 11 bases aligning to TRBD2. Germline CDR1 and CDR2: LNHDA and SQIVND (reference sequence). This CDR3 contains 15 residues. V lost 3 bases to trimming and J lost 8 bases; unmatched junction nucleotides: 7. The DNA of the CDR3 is TGTGCCAGTAGTATGCTAGCGGGGGGCCGGGTTACGCAGTATTTT. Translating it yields CASSMLAGGRVTQYF.

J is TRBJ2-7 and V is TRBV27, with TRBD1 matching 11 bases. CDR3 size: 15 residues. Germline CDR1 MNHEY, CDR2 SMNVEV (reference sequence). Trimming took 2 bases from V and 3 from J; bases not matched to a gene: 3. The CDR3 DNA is TGTGCCAGCAGTTTAGGGACAGGGGGTGGCTACGAGCAGTACTTC. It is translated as CASSLGTGGGYEQYF.

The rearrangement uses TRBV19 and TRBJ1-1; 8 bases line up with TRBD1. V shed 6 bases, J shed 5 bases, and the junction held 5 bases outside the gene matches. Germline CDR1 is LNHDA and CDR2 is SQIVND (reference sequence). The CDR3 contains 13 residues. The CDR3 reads CASSPQGGTEAFF. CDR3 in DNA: TGTGCCAGTAGCCCACAGGGGGGTACTGAAGCTTTCTTT. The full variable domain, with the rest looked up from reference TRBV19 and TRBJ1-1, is DGGITQSPKYLFRKEGQNVTLSCEQNLNHDAMYWYRQDPGQGLRLIYYSQIVNDFQKGDIAEGYSVSREKKESFPLTVTSAQKNPTAFYLCASSPQGGTEAFFGQGTRLTVV.

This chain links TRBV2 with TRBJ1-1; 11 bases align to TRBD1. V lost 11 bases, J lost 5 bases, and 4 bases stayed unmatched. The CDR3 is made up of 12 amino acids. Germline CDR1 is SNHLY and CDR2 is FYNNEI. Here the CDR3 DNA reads TGTGCCCTGGGGACAGGGGGGACTGAAGCTTTCTTT. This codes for CALGTGGTEAFF.

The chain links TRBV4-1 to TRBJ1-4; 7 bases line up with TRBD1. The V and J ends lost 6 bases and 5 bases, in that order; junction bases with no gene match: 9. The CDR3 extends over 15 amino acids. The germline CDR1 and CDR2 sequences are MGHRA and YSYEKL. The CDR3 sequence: CASSSTGTENEKLFF. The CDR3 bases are TGCGCCAGCAGTTCAACCGGGACAGAGAATGAAAAACTGTTTTTT.

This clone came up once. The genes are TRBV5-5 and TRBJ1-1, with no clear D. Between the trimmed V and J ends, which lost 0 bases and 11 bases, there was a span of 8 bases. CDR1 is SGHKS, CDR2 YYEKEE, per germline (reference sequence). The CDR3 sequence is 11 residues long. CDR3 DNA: TGTGCCAGCAGCTTGGGGCGGGAGGCTTTCTTT. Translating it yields CASSLGREAFF.

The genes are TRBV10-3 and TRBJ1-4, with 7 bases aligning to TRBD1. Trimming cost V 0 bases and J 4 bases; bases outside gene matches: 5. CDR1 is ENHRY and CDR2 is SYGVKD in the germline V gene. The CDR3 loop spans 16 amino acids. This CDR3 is CAISESKQGNNEKLFF. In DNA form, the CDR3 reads TGTGCCATCAGTGAGTCAAAACAGGGGAATAATGAAAAACTGTTTTTT.

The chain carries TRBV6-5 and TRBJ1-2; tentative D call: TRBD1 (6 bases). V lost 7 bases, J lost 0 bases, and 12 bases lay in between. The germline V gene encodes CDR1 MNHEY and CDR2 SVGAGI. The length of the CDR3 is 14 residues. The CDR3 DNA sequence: TGTGCCAGCACTCGGGACAATTCTAACTATGGCTACACCTTC. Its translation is CASTRDNSNYGYTF.

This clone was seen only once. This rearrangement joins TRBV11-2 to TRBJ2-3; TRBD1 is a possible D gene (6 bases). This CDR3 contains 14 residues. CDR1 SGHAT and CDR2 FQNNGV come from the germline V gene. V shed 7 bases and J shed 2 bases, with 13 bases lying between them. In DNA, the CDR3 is TGTGCCAGCAACCAACAGGGTCCCACAGATACGCAGTATTTT. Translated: CASNQQGPTDTQYF.

CDR3 sequence reads: CASSLRDRDEQYV. The CDR3 DNA reads TGTGCCAGCAGCCTCCGGGACAGGGACGAGCAGTACGTC. This chain links TRBV6-5 with TRBJ2-7, with 9 positions matching TRBD1. This CDR3 spans 13 amino acids. J lost 5 bases, V lost 6 bases, and 5 bases had no gene match. CDR1 MNHEY and CDR2 SVGAGI come from the germline V gene.

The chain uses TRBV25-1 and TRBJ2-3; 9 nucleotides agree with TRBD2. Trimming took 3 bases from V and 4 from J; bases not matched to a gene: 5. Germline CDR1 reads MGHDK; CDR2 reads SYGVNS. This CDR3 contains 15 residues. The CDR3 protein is CASSDAGGPADTQYF. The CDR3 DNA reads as TGTGCCAGCAGTGATGCGGGGGGGCCGGCAGATACGCAGTATTTT.

The CDR3 region has the DNA TGCAGCGGGGGGGGACACCAGAACACTGAAGCTTTCTTT. It yields the protein CSGGGHQNTEAFF. V gene TRBV29-1 combines with J gene TRBJ1-1; D perhaps matches TRBD1 (6 bases). The CDR3 is 13 amino acids. Trimming cost V 7 bases and J 1 base, with 13 bases left between them. Germline values: CDR1 SQVTM, CDR2 ANQGSEA.

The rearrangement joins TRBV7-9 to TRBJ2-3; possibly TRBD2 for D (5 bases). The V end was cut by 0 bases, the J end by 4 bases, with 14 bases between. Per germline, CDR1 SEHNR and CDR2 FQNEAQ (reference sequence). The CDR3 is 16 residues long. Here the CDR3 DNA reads TGTGCCAGCAGCTTAGCGGTGGGAGCAGAGCCAGATACGCAGTATTTT. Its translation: CASSLAVGAEPDTQYF.

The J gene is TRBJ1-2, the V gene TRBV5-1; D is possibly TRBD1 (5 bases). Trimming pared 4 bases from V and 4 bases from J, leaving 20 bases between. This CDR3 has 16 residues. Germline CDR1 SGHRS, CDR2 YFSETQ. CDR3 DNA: TGCGCCAGCAGCCTGGAGAGCAGGGAGGCTGCCTATGGCTACACCTTC. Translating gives CASSLESREAAYGYTF.

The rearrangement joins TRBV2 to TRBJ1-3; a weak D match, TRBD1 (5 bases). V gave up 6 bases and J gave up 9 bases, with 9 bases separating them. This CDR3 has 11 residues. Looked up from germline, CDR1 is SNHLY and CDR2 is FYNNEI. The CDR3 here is CASRAGGTIYF. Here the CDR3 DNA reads TGTGCCAGCAGGGCCGGGGGCACCATATATTTT.

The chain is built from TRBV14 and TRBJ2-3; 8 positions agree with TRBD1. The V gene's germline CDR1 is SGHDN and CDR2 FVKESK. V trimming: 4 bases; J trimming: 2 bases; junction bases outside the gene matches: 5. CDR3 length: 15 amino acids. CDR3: CASSPRDRYTDTQYF. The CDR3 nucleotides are TGTGCCAGCAGCCCCCGGGACAGGTACACAGATACGCAGTATTTT.

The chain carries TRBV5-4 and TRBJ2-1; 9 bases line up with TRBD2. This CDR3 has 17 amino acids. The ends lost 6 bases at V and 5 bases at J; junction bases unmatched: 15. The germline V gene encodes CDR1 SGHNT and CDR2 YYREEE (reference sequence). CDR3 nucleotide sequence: TGTGCCAGCACACGGTATAGGGGGCGGGGGGGAAACAATGAGCAGTTCTTC. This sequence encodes CASTRYRGRGGNNEQFF.

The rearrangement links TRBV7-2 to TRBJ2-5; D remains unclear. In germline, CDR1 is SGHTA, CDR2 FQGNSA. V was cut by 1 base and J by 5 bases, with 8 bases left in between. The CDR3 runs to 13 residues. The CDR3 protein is CASSLGARETQYF. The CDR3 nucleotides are TGTGCCAGCAGCTTAGGGGCTCGGGAGACCCAGTACTTC. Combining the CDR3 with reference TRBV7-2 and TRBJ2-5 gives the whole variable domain GAGVSQSPSNKVTEKGKDVELRCDPISGHTALYWYRQSLGQGLEFLIYFQGNSAPDKSGLPSDRFSAERTGGSVSTLTIQRTQQEDSAVYLCASSLGARETQYFGPGTRLLVL.

CDR3 residues: CASSSIGRGRNEQFF. In DNA, the CDR3 is TGTGCCAGCAGCTCCATCGGGAGAGGGCGCAATGAGCAGTTCTTC. The chain combines TRBV7-3 with TRBJ2-1; possible D gene TRBD2, 6 bases. CDR1 is SGHTA and CDR2 is FQGTGA in the germline V gene. CDR3 length: 15 residues. The ends were cut back, 4 bases at V and 6 bases at J, with 16 bases in the middle. Looking up the rest from reference TRBV7-3 and TRBJ2-1 gives the full variable domain: GAGVSQTPSNKVTEKGKYVELRCDPISGHTALYWYRQSLGQGPEFLIYFQGTGAADDSGLPNDRFFAVRPEGSVSTLKIQRTERGDSAVYLCASSSIGRGRNEQFFGPGTRLTVL.

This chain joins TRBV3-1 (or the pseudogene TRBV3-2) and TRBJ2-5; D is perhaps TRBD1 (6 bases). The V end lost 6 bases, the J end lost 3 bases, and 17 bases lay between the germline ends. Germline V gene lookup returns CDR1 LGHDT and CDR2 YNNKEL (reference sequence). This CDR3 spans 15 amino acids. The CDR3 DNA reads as TGTGCCAGCAGGGCGCCGACAGGCCTTAAAGAGACCCAGTACTTC. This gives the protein CASRAPTGLKETQYF.

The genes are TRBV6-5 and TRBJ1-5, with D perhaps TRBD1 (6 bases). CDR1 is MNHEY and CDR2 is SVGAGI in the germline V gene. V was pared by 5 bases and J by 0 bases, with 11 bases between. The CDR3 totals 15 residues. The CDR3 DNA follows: TGTGCCAGCAGTCTCCGGACAGATAGCAATCAGCCCCAGCATTTT. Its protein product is CASSLRTDSNQPQHF.

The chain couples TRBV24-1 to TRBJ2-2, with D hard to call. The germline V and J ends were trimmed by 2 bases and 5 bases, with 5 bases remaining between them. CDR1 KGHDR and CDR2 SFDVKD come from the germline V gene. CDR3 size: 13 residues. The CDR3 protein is CATSDSRTGELFF. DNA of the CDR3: TGTGCCACCAGTGATTCTCGGACCGGGGAGCTGTTTTTT.

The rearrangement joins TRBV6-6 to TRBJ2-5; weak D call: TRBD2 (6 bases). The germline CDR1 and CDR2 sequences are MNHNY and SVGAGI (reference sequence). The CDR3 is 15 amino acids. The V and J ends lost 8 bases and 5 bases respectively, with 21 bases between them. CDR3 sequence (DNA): TGTGCCAGCCAGAATAGGGACGGTGGAGGGGAGACCCAGTACTTC. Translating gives CASQNRDGGGETQYF.

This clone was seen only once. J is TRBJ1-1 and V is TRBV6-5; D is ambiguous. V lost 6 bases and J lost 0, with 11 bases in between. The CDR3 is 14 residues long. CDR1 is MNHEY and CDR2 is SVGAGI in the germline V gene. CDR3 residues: CASRILAMNTEAFF. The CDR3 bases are TGTGCCAGCAGGATCCTAGCTATGAACACTGAAGCTTTCTTT.

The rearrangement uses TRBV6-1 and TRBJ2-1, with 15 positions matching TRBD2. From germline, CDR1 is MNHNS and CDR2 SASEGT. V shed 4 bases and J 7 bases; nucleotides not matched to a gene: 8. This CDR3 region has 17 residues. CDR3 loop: CASSGTRTSGRGNEQFF. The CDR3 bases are TGTGCCAGCAGTGGGACTAGGACTAGCGGGAGGGGGAATGAGCAGTTCTTC.

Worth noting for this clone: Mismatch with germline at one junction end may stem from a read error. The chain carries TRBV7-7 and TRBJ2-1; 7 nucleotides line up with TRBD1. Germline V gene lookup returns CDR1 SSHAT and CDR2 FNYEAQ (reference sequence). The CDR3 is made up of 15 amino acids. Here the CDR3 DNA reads TGTGCTAGCAGCCCACGGGTGGCGAGCAGGGGGGAGCAGTTCTTC. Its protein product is CASSPRVASRGEQFF.

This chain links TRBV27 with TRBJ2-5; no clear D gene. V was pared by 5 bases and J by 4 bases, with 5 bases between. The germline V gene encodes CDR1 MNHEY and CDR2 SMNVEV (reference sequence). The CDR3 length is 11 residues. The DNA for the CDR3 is TGTGCCAGCAGTCCCCGAGAGACCCAGTACTTC. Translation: CASSPRETQYF.